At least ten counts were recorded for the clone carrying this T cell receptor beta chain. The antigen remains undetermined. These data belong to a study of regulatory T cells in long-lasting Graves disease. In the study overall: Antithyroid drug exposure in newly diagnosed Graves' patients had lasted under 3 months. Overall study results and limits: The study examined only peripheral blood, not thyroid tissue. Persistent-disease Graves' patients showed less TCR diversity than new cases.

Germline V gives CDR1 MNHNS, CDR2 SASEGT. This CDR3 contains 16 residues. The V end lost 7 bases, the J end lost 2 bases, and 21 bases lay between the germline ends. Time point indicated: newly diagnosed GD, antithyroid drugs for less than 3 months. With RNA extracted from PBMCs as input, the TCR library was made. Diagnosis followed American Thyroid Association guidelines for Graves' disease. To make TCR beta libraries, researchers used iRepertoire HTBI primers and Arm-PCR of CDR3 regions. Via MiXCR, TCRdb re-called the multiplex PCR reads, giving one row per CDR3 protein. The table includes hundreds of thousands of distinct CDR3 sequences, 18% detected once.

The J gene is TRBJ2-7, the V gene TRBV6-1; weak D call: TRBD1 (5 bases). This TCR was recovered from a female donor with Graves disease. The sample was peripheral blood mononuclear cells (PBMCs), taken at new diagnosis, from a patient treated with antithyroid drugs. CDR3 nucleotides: TGTGCCAGCACCCCTAAAGATACAGGACGAACCTACGAGCAGTACTTC. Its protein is CASTPKDTGRTYEQYF.